This TCR beta chain was sequenced during a study of cytomegalovirus exposure and HLA in healthy donors. Overall study findings and caveats: Reportedly, cytomegalovirus status was diagnosed with high sensitivity and specificity.

V was trimmed by 8 bases and J by 4 bases, leaving 18 bases between them. The germline V gene encodes CDR1 MNHEY and CDR2 SMNVEV (reference sequence). There are 15 residues in the CDR3. Notes on this clone: Antigen unknown.

Only in-frame clones appear in the TCRdb table, and some are missing; sequencing was by immunoSEQ multiplex PCR. The top ten hold about 1% of the sample, which has some 220,000 clones, about 93% seen once. Sequenced: PBMCs. This TCR was sampled from a woman aged 18-29 years in good health and CMV-seronegative. This chain uses TRBV27 with TRBJ2-1; tentative D call: TRBD2 (6 bases). The CDR3, as DNA: TGTGCCAGCTCGGGGACTTCGGGAGTTTACAATGAGCAGTTCTTC. Its translation: CASSGTSGVYNEQFF.